Listed here is a single T cell receptor beta chain. Its matching antigen is unknown. TCRdb re-called the 5' RACE reads through MiXCR, storing one row per CDR3 protein. The table shows 430,000 or so distinct CDR3 sequences, with 25% occurring only once. The data originate from a study of T-cell memory formation after mild COVID-19. Study conclusions and caveats: Clones contracting over day 15 to 85 were CD4/CD8 balanced, with later expanders leaning CD4+. Researchers report contracting CD4+ clones mostly in CM and EM, with CD8+ clones in EMRA.

The ends lost 3 bases at V and 10 bases at J; junction bases unmatched: 8. Germline CDR1 LGHDT, CDR2 YNNKEL (reference sequence). The CDR3 runs 13 residues. This chain links TRBV3-1 with TRBJ1-1; TRBD1 matches 7 bases. The sample taken for sequencing was PBMCs or a T cell subset sorted from them (not recorded which). The clonotype was recovered from an adult woman who had mild COVID-19 (a few samples of this study predate the infection). Cell type and time point are not known. CDR3 in DNA: TGTGCCAGCAGCCAGGATGACAGGGCCGGAGCTTTCTTT. Residues: CASSQDDRAGAFF. The full variable domain, its missing parts supplied by reference TRBV3-1 and TRBJ1-1, is DTAVSQTPKYLVTQMGNDKSIKCEQNLGHDTMYWYKQDSKKFLKIMFSYNNKELIINETVPNRFSPKSPDKAHLNLHINSLELGDSAVYFCASSQDDRAGAFFGQGTRLTVV.